The rows below give T cell receptor beta chains drawn from one sample of a study of blood T cell repertoires in COVID-19. Profiling relied on immunoSEQ multiplex PCR, and the TCRdb table lists in-frame clones only, not all of them. This sample has about 130,000 clones, with approximately 83% found just once. Sequenced: peripheral blood. These receptors were collected from a woman in her 50s with acute or convalescent COVID-19. CDR3s leave out the opening cysteine and the closing phenylalanine or tryptophan. Size tells how often a clone was seen (once, few, many) or the class of an expanded clone, and some rows leave it out.

.,TRBV6-5,TRBJ1-1,11,ASQGRENTEAF
.,TRBV7-2,TRBJ2-7,13,ASSLVGAGSYEQY
.,TRBV6-5,TRBJ2-1,13,ASSFGLAGGYEQF
.,TRBV19,TRBJ1-5,13,ASNPGLGNGQPQH
.,TRBV6-5,TRBJ1-3,11,ASMLGPGNTIY
.,TRBV2,TRBJ2-3,13,ASSRGVPSTDTQY
.,TRBV7-2,TRBJ2-1,13,ASSPQWASYNEQF
.,TRBV30,TRBJ2-3,13,AWNGGGSRGDTQY
few,TRBV7-9,TRBJ1-1,12,ASSTRDRGTEAF
.,TRBV11-3,TRBJ2-2,13,ASSVGASGTGELF
.,TRBV30,TRBJ2-5,12,AWSLGGGQETQY
once,TRBV19,TRBJ2-1,13,ASSIVGGNAIEQF
.,TRBV14,TRBJ1-1,13,ASSLITGGNTEAF
.,TRBV7-7,TRBJ2-5,14,ASSLAGGAGEETQY
.,TRBV19,TRBJ1-2,13,ASSIISGTAYGYT
once,TRBV11-2,TRBJ2-7,12,AAKETGNTYEQY
once,TRBV4-1,TRBJ2-1,13,ASSQASGVHNEQF
.,TRBV6-5,TRBJ2-4,9,ATQGAGIQY
.,TRBV14,TRBJ2-1,15,ASSLRQLAGGYNEQF
.,TRBV5-1,TRBJ1-6,13,ASSGGQGSNSPLH
.,TRBV6-6,TRBJ2-3,15,ASSPTLGGAGRDTQY
.,TRBV7-2,TRBJ2-1,13,ASSHVGRGANEQF
.,TRBV5-1,TRBJ2-2,12,ASSSDRGEGELF
.,TRBV10-3,TRBJ2-6,20,AISDPRPLTSGGALGANVLT